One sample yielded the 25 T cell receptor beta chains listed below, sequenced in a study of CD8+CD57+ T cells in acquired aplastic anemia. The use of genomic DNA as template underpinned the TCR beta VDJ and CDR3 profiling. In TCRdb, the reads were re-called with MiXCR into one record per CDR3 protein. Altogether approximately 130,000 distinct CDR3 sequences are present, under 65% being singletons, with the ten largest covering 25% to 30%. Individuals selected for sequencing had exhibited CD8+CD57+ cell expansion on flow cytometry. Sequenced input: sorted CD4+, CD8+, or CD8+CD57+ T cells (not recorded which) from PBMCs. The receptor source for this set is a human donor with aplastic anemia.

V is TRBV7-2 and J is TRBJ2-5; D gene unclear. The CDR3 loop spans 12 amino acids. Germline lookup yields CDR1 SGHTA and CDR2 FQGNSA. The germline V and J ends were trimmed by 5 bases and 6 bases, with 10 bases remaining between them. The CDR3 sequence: CASSATRKTQYF. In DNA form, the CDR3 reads TGTGCCAGCAGCGCTACGCGTAAGACCCAGTACTTC.

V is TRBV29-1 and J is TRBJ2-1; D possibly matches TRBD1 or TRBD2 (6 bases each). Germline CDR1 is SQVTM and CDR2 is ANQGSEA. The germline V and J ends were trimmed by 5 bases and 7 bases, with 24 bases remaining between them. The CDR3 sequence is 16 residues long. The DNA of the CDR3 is TGCAGCGTTCAGGGATGGTCTCTAGGGGGGCGAAATGAGCAGTTCTTC. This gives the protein CSVQGWSLGGRNEQFF.

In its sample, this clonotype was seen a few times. The CDR3: CASRTHRGAEPGVPYF. The CDR3 region has the DNA TGTGCCAGCAGAACCCACAGGGGTGCCGAGCCGGGGGTTCCGTACTTC. The chain links TRBV25-1 to TRBJ2-7, with D tentatively TRBD1 (7 bases). The CDR3 runs to 16 residues. In germline, CDR1 is MGHDK, CDR2 SYGVNS. V shed 6 bases and J shed 12 bases, with 30 bases lying between them.

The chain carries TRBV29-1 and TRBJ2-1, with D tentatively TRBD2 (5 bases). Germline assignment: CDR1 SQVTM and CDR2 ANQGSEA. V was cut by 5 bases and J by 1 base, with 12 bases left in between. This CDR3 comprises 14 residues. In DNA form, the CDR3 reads TGCAGCGTTCGGGGATCGGGGTCCTACAATGAGCAGTTCTTC. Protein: CSVRGSGSYNEQFF.

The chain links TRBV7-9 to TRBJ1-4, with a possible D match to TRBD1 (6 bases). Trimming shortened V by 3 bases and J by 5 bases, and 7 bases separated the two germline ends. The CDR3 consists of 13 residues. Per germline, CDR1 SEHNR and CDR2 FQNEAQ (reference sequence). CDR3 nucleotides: TGTGCCAGCAGCTTCCAGGGGAATGAAAAACTGTTTTTT. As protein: CASSFQGNEKLFF.

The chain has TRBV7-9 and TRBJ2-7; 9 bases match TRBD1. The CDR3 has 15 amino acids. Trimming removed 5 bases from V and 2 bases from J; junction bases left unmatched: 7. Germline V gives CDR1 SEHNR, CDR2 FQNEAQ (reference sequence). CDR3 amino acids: CASSPWDRVAYEQYF. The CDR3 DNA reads TGTGCCAGCAGCCCCTGGGACAGGGTGGCCTACGAGCAGTACTTC.

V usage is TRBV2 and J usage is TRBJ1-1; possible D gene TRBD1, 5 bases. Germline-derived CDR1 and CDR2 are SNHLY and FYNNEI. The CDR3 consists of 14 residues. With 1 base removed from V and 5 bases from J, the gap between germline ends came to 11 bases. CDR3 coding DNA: TGTGCCAGCAGTGAAGTCGGCAGGGCGACTGAAGCTTTCTTT. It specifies CASSEVGRATEAFF.

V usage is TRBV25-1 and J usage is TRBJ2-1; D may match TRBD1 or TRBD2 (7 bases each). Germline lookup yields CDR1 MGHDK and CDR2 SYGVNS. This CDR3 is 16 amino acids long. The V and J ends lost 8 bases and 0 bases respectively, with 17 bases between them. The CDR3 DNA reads TGTGCCAGCTTTGGCAGGGGGAGGGCCTCCTACAATGAGCAGTTCTTC. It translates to CASFGRGRASYNEQFF. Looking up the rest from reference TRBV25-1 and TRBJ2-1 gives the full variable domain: EADIYQTPRYLVIGTGKKITLECSQTMGHDKMYWYQQDPGMELHLIHYSYGVNSTEKGDLSSESTVSRIRTEHFPLTLESARPSHTSQYLCASFGRGRASYNEQFFGPGTRLTVL.

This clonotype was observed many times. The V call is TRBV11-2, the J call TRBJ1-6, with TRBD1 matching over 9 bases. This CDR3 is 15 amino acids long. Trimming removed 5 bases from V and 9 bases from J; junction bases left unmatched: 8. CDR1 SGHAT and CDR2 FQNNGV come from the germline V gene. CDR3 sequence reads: CASSLTGGDSSPLHF. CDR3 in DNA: TGTGCCAGCAGCCTGACAGGGGGTGATAGTTCACCCCTCCACTTT.

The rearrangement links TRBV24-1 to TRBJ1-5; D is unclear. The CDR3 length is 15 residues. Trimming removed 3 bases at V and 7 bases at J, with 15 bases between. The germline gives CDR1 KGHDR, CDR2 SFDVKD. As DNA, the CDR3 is TGTGCCACCAGTGATCCTGGGTCGGGTAACCAGCCCCAGCATTTT. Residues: CATSDPGSGNQPQHF.

CDR3 amino acids: CSVRQGPYYGYTF. The CDR3 DNA follows: TGCAGCGTAAGGCAGGGGCCGTACTATGGCTACACCTTC. The rearrangement joins TRBV29-1 to TRBJ1-2, with D tentatively TRBD1 (6 bases). Trimming shortened V by 6 bases and J by 3 bases, and 14 bases separated the two germline ends. This CDR3 region has 13 residues. The germline V gene has CDR1 SQVTM and CDR2 ANQGSEA.

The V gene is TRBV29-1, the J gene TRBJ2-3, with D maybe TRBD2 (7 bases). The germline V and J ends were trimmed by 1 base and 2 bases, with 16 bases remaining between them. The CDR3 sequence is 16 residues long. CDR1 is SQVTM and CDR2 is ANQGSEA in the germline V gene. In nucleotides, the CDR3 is TGCAGCGTTGAAGTGTGGGAGGCGGGGGCCACAGATACGCAGTATTTT. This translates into CSVEVWEAGATDTQYF.

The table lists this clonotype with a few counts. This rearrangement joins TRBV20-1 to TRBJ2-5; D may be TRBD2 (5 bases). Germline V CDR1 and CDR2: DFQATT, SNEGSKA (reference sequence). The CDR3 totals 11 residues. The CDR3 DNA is TGCACAATCGGGGTCAAGGAGACCCAGTACTTC. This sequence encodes CTIGVKETQYF.

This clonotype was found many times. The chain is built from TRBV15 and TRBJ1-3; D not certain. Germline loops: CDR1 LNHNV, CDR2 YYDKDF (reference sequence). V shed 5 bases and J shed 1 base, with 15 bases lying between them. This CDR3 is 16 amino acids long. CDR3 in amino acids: CATSSIGWGSGNTIYF. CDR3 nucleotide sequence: TGTGCCACCAGCTCAATCGGATGGGGTTCTGGAAACACCATATATTTT.

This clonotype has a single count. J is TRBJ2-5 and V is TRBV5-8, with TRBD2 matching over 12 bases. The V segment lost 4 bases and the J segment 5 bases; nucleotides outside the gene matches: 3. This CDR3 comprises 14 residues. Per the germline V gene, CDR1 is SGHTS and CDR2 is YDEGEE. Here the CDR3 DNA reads TGTGCCAGCAGCGCGCTAGCGGGAGGGGAGACCCAGTACTTC. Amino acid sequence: CASSALAGGETQYF.

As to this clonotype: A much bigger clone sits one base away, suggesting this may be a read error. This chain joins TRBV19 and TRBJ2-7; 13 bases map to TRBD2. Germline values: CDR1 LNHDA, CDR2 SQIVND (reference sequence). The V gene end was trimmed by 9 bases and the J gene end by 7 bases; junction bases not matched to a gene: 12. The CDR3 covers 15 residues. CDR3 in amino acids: CASSSRLAGGNEQYF. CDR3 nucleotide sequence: TGTGCCAGCAGCTCCCGACTAGCGGGGGGCAATGAGCAGTACTTC.

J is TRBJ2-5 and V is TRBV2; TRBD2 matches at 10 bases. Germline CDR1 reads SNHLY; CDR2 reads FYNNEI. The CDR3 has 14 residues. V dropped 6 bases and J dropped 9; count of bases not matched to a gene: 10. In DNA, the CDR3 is TGTGCCAGCAGAGCCCTATCCAGCGGGGGGGCCCAGTACTTC. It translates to CASRALSSGGAQYF.

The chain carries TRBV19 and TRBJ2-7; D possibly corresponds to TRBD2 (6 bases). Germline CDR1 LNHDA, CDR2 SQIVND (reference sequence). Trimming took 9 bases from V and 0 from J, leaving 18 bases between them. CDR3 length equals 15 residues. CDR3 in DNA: TGTGCCAGCCAACAAGGGCGGGGCAGCTCCTACGAGCAGTACTTC. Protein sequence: CASQQGRGSSYEQYF.

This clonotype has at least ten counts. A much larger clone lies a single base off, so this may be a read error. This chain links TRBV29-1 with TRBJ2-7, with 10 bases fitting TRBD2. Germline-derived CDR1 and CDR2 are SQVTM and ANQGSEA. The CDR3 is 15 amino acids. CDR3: CSVEGTSGGVYGQYF. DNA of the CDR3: TGCAGCGTTGAAGGGACTAGCGGTGGAGTCTACGGGCAGTACTTC.

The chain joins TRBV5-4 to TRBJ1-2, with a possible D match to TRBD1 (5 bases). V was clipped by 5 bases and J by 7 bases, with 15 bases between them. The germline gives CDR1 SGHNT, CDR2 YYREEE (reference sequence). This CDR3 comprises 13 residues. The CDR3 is CASSYRGGFGYTF. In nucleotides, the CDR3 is TGTGCCAGCAGTTATAGGGGAGGGTTTGGCTACACCTTC.

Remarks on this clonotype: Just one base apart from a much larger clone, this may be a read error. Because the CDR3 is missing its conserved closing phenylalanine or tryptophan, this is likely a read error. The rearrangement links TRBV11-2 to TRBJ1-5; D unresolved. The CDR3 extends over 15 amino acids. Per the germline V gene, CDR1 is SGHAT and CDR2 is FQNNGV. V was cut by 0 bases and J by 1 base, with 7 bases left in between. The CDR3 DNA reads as TGTGCCAGCAGCTTAGATCCGTTAAGCAATCAGCCCCAGCATCTT. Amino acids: CASSLDPLSNQPQHL.

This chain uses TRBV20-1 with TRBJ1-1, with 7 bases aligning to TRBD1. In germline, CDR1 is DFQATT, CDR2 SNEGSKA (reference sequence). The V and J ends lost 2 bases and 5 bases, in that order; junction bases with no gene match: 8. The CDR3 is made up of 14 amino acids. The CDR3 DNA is TGCAGTGCTAGAAACCTGGGCAGGGGGACTGAAGCTTTCTTT. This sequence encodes CSARNLGRGTEAFF.

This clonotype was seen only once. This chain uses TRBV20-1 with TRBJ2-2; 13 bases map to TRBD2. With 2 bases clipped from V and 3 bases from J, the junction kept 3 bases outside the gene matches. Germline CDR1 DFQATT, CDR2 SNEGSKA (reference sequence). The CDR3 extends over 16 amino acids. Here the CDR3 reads CSARKLAGGDTGELFF. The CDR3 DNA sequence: TGCAGTGCTAGAAAACTAGCGGGAGGGGACACCGGGGAGCTGTTTTTT.

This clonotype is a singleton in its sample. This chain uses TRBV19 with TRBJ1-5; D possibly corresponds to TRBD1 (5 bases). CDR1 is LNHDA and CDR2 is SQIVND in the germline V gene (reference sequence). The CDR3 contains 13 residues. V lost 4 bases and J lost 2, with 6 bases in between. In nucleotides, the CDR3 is TGTGCCAGTAGTACACAGGGCAATCAGCCCCAGCATTTT. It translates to CASSTQGNQPQHF.

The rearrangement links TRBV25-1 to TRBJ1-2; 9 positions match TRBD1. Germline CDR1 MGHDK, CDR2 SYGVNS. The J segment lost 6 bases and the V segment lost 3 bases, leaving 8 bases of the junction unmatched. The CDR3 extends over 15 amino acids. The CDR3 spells CASSDRQGDLNGYTF. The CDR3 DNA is TGTGCCAGCAGTGACCGACAGGGGGACCTTAATGGCTACACCTTC.